The 12 T cell receptor beta chains below all came from one sample that was sequenced in a study of cytomegalovirus exposure and HLA in healthy donors. Primers for the PCR totalled 60 Vbeta and 13 Jbeta. TCRdb's table, derived via immunoSEQ multiplex PCR, lists solely in-frame clones and lacks some. The repertoire holds roughly 92,000 clones, with approximately 7.1% as singletons. Material for sequencing was PBMCs. The origin of the receptors is a man aged 50 to 60 in good health and CMV-seronegative.

This clone was picked up a small number of times. The chain couples TRBV5-4 to TRBJ1-2; D gene unclear. V dropped 0 bases and J dropped 4 bases, with 7 bases sitting between them. Germline CDR1 is SGHNT and CDR2 is YYREEE (reference sequence). This CDR3 region has 13 residues. This CDR3 is CASSLDSTYGYTF. The CDR3 bases are TGTGCCAGCAGCTTGGATAGCACCTATGGCTACACCTTC.

This chain joins TRBV19 and TRBJ2-7; no clear D gene. Between the trimmed V and J ends, which lost 6 bases and 0 bases, there was a span of 12 bases. Germline V CDR1 and CDR2: LNHDA, SQIVND (reference sequence). There are 14 residues in the CDR3. The CDR3 here is CASSRSRSSYEQYF. CDR3 sequence (DNA): TGTGCCAGTAGCCGCTCAAGGAGCTCCTACGAGCAGTACTTC.

This clone was observed a few times. The chain carries TRBV4-2 and TRBJ2-7, with D maybe TRBD1 (6 bases). Germline assignment: CDR1 LGHNA and CDR2 YNFKEQ. V shed 0 bases and J shed 2 bases, with 20 bases lying between them. The CDR3 has 18 residues. CDR3 sequence: CASSQDPLGQLTTYEQYF. DNA for the CDR3: TGTGCCAGCAGCCAAGATCCTCTAGGACAGCTAACTACCTACGAGCAGTACTTC.

This clone was seen only a few times. The chain uses TRBV7-2 and TRBJ1-2; 8 nucleotides match TRBD1. Germline values: CDR1 SGHTA, CDR2 FQGNSA. The CDR3 runs 18 residues. V was clipped by 6 bases and J by 0 bases; unmatched bases: 15. The CDR3 here is CASRPDRAVSVANYGYTF. The CDR3 region has the DNA TGTGCCAGCAGACCGGACAGGGCTGTTTCGGTAGCTAACTATGGCTACACCTTC.

This clone was seen a handful of times. The chain combines TRBV10-1 with TRBJ2-7, with D uncertain. Per germline, CDR1 WNHNN and CDR2 SYGVQD (reference sequence). With 2 bases removed from V and 2 bases from J, the gap between germline ends came to 4 bases. The CDR3 consists of 12 residues. CDR3 residues: CASSENTYEQYF. For the CDR3, the DNA is TGCGCCAGCAGTGAGAATACCTACGAGCAGTACTTC.

This clone was counted only a few times. The chain is built from TRBV6-6 and TRBJ1-1, with D possibly matching TRBD1 (5 bases). The V end was cut by 5 bases, the J end by 1 base, with 8 bases between. Germline V CDR1 and CDR2: MNHNY, SVGAGI (reference sequence). CDR3 length: 13 residues. The CDR3 here is CASSRRGNTEAFF. In nucleotides, the CDR3 is TGTGCCAGCAGTCGAAGGGGGAACACTGAAGCTTTCTTT.

This clone showed up just a few times. The chain couples TRBV6-5 to TRBJ1-5; TRBD1 is a possible D gene (5 bases). Germline V gene data show CDR1 as MNHEY and CDR2 as SVGAGI. V was clipped by 0 bases and J by 2 bases, with 11 bases between them. The CDR3 is 16 residues long. The CDR3 coding sequence is TGTGCCAGCAGTTACTCCGGAGGGGAGGGCAATCAGCCCCAGCATTTT. Translated, it gives CASSYSGGEGNQPQHF.

The genes are TRBV29-1 and TRBJ1-2, with 8 bases aligning to TRBD1. The CDR3 has 13 amino acids. Per the germline V gene, CDR1 is SQVTM and CDR2 is ANQGSEA. V shed 7 bases and J 6 bases; nucleotides not matched to a gene: 10. The CDR3 protein is CSAFLDRGDGYTF. The CDR3, as DNA: TGCAGCGCATTCTTAGACAGGGGTGATGGCTACACCTTC.

Only a few counts were recorded for this clone. This sequence joins TRBV19 and TRBJ2-5; perhaps TRBD2 as D (5 bases). Trimming shortened V by 1 base and J by 5 bases, and 20 bases separated the two germline ends. CDR1 and CDR2 from the germline V gene are LNHDA and SQIVND (reference sequence). There are 17 residues in the CDR3. The CDR3 DNA reads as TGTGCCAGTAGTATAGCCCCCACCGGAGGTCCTGGCGAGACCCAGTACTTC. Amino acid sequence: CASSIAPTGGPGETQYF.

Note on this clone: Its ends do not fully match the called genes, so a read error is possible. J is TRBJ2-2 and V is TRBV7-7; maybe TRBD1 (5 bases). CDR3 length: 15 residues. Looked up from germline, CDR1 is SSHAT and CDR2 is FNYEAQ (reference sequence). The CDR3 DNA is TGTGCTAGCAGCCGAGCGTCAGGGTACGCCGGGGAGCTGTTTTTT. As protein: CASSRASGYAGELFF.

This clone has only a few counts. The V and J genes are TRBV4-1 and TRBJ1-2, with no clear D. This CDR3 spans 16 amino acids. Germline V CDR1 and CDR2: MGHRA, YSYEKL. V was trimmed by 0 bases and J by 0 bases, leaving 11 bases between them. The DNA of the CDR3 is TGCGCCAGCAGCCAAGATTTGGCGAGGGCTAACTATGGCTACACCTTC. This codes for CASSQDLARANYGYTF.

This clone appeared a few times. The genes are TRBV19 and TRBJ2-1; possible D gene TRBD2, 5 bases. This CDR3 has 13 amino acids. The V end was cut by 7 bases, the J end by 6 bases, with 13 bases between. Looked up from germline, CDR1 is LNHDA and CDR2 is SQIVND (reference sequence). CDR3 sequence (DNA): TGTGCCAGTACCCCGGGAAGTTTCAATGAGCAGTTCTTC. The encoded protein is CASTPGSFNEQFF.